This T cell receptor beta chain was identified during a study of cytomegalovirus exposure and HLA in healthy donors (dated by TCRdb to about 2017). Study-level background: In an earlier analysis of approximately 500 of the donors, 276 Gb of sequence data and just under 120 million unique TCR beta sequences from 150 million to 200 million T cells were reported. Donor age, sex, ethnicity and CMV serostatus were compiled together with the repertoire data. Among several hundred genotyped donors of the cohort, an average of around 240,000 unique TCR beta nucleotide sequences was sequenced per donor, of which approximately 19% were non-productive. A later analysis re-examined previously published TCR beta repertoires from over 500 donors and added high-resolution HLA genotyping to investigate patterns of TCR occurrence. Class I and class II HLA loci were covered by the typing at four-digit resolution. All discovery cohort repertoires had been generated using a single sequencing platform. Typing coverage differed by locus: A, B, C, DRB1 and DQB1 were typed in about 629-640 donors, DQA1 in 500 to 550, DPA1 in around 610, and DPB1 in just under 490. High-throughput TCR immunosequencing, statistical association of individual TCRs with disease status, and machine learning were combined to predict cytomegalovirus infection status. Approximately 310 gigabases of sequencing data and 70 million to 85 million unique TCR sequences were included in an early release covering about 620 HLA-typed donors. Rather than using new phenotypic data, the later analysis identified candidate immune exposures from TCR beta sequences and from how often those sequences occurred across donors. In an earlier analysis of 550 to 700 of the donors, high-throughput TCR beta sequencing was used to judge whether each TCR beta V gene segment behaved as functional or pseudogenic. Because of strong linkage in the cohort, roughly five DR-DQ haplotypes were treated as single units for association and clustering. The study aimed to test whether signatures of past pathogen exposure could be identified by cataloging public T cell receptors. Along with the 666-subject first cohort, a separate validation cohort of roughly 110 different subjects was used. Genome-wide SNP genotypes for about three fifths of the roughly 700 donors were used in a later genetic analysis, which treated that subset as a discovery cohort. Of the roughly 420 genotyped donors, roughly 80% were placed in the genetic ancestry cluster associated with self-reported Caucasian donors. Using immunosequencing, the study profiled T cell repertoires from roughly 650 subjects and related those repertoires to cytomegalovirus serostatus. What the study reported, not specific to this receptor: A further reported finding was that TCR beta sequences accurately predicted the HLA-A and HLA-B alleles for most subjects in the first cohort. A total of 150 to 200 TCR beta chains were listed by the study as associated with cytomegalovirus. While some public TCRs were present in many individuals, most TCR sequences turned up only very rarely across donors. Some IMGT-functional V segments, including TRBV6-2 and TRBV6-3, could not be distinguished by the 87-base-pair reads and were therefore excluded. A later analysis found that HLA-associated TCR beta chains were more clonally expanded and had lower generation probabilities than equally common non-associated chains. According to a later analysis, parvovirus B19, influenza, CMV and Epstein-Barr virus appeared linked to several top co-occurrence clusters. Most CMV-associated TCR beta chains appeared to be HLA-restricted in a later analysis, and the HLA associations seemed to be driven largely by CMV exposure. This cohort had only TCR beta chains sequenced, and the lack of alpha or paired-chain data limited which features could be detected. A cluster of highly shared sequence variants was judged likely to be a technical artifact of the sequencing pipeline. Because counts were too low, some 17 rarely observed V segments, including chromosome 9 orphons, were excluded from the earlier analysis of roughly 580 of the donors. When HLA alleles, especially DR and DQ, strongly co-occurred, attributing TCR associations to individual alleles was difficult. Because HLA typing was missing for some donors at each locus, association tests included only the typed subset. According to a later genetic analysis, donors in an Asian-associated ancestry cluster had fewer N-insertions in productive TCRs than the approximately 670-donor mean. Correlated functional status among segregating V segments might be attributable to linkage disequilibrium, but an unknown experimental factor could not be ruled out. In an earlier analysis of around 600 of the donors, most TCR beta V segments were observed in productive rearrangements about 87% or about 30% of the time, broadly matching IMGT annotations. A later analysis found that TCR association rates varied across HLA loci, with DRB1 alleles showing the most associated TCRs and HLA-C alleles the fewest. According to the authors, the approach could potentially be generalized to other disease states and immunological phenotypes. A later genetic analysis associated a missense DCLRE1C variant with V-gene and J-gene trimming of TCR beta chains, and an independent cohort replicated the association. The classifier was reported to diagnose cytomegalovirus status with high specificity and sensitivity in both the original and validation cohorts. A later analysis associated 15,000 to 20,000 TCR beta sequences with specific HLA alleles at a false discovery rate of 0.05. Immune exposure information for the cohort was limited to CMV serostatus. Sequencing depth was assumed to be roughly uniform across donors in the presence/absence analyses, though that assumption may not hold. Three of the identified cytomegalovirus-associated TCR beta chains were confirmed in vitro to be specific for cytomegalovirus antigens.

The library was built by means of the immunoSEQ multiplex PCR assay. For the multiplex PCR, a mixture combining 60 forward primers for TCR Vbeta segments and 13 reverse primers for TCR Jbeta segments was used. The CDR3 region of rearranged TCR beta genes was amplified from genomic DNA with a multiplex PCR assay. Amplified TCR beta libraries were sequenced as 87-base-pair reads on the Illumina HiSeq System. Per the source publication's procedure: Across the 700 or so repertoires, a later analysis counted approximately 83 million unique TCR beta chains, about 10 million of which were shared by at least two donors. Raw reads were error-corrected and collapsed into unique sequences with a nearest-neighbor algorithm that merged closely related sequences to remove PCR and sequencing errors. To assign V, D and J gene segments, CDR3 sequences were aligned to IMGT reference sequences. Each retained sequence needed at least a six-nucleotide match to both a V gene segment and a J gene segment. Rearrangements were classified as productive when the CDR3 lacked stop codons and remained in frame with V and J, and all other rearrangements were classified as non-productive. Following IMGT convention, CDR3 was defined as the stretch from the second conserved V-encoded cysteine up to the conserved J-encoded phenylalanine. Sequences without an unambiguous match to a single V gene segment were excluded from the earlier analysis of a few hundred of the donors. In an earlier analysis of approximately 500 of the donors, a V segment was called functional when productive rearrangements were above 56.7%, and segregating when the standard deviation between donors exceeded 5%. To diagnose cytomegalovirus status from the catalog of TCR beta chain sequences, a statistical classification framework was built. In a later analysis, V and J genes were assigned by comparing TCR nucleotide sequences against IMGT/GENE-DB human TR gene sequences. In a later analysis, CDR3 sequences and most-parsimonious VDJ recombination scenarios were assigned using the TCRdist pipeline. A later analysis defined each TCR beta chain by its CDR3 amino acid sequence plus V-gene family, and excluded reads lacking a unique V-gene family. In a later analysis, nearly 600 highly shared, low-generation-probability nucleotide sequences were removed to address suspected cross-contamination and a sequencing artifact. In a later analysis, a clonal expansion index was calculated for each public chain from normalized within-repertoire ranks of inferred template counts. In a later analysis, generation probabilities were computed with a VDJ recombination model fitted to out-of-frame rearrangements, and the resulting probabilities were checked against IGoR. Hypergeometric tests were used in a later analysis to score TCR-TCR, TCR-HLA and TCR-CMV co-occurrence, with a repertoire-size bias correction applied to the TCR pairs. A later analysis estimated false discovery rates by permuting HLA or CMV assignments 20 times. A later analysis grouped co-occurring TCRs with DBSCAN, adding TCRdist sequence similarity when clustering within HLA-allele-positive subsets. For co-occurrence clustering, repertoires with fewer than 30,000 or more than 120,000 public chains were excluded, along with four to six repertoires with anomalous nucleotide sharing. TCRdb's version of the immuneACCESS table is confined to in-frame rearrangements and falls short of the full clone set. An unresolved V gene accounts for under half of the shortfall where checked; the remainder is of unknown origin. From that table come the V and J calls and clone size; the DNA was used to work out D and trimming. This sample's table lists 100,000 to 150,000 clones. Approximately 0.93% of the sample belongs to the ten largest clones.

Comment on this clone: It lacks a known antigen.

The cohort consisted of 666 healthy bone marrow donors. All cohort members were sampled while nominally healthy, although unrecorded immune exposures were likely present. The donor was CMV seronegative and was included in the group of a few hundred seronegative cohort members. Every donor gave a peripheral blood sample, and the peripheral blood mononuclear cells from that sample were used for TCR beta sequencing. Genomic DNA extraction from the blood cell samples was performed with the Qiagen DNeasy Blood Extraction Kit. V and J lose 2 bases and 0 bases, and a span of 7 bases separates them. The CDR3 holds 14 amino acids from the cysteine to the phenylalanine. Only the CDR3 part of the read is kept: 42 bases, read in frame from the first base. In the germline V gene (reference sequence), CDR1 corresponds to GTSNPN and CDR2 to SVGIG.

The rearranged segments are TRBV30 and TRBJ2-2; a weak D assignment points to TRBD2 (5 bases agree). Sequenced material: PBMCs. The sequence derives from a man between 18 and 29 years old in good health and CMV-seronegative. The nucleotide sequence reads TGTGCCTGGAGTCGACTAACGAACACCGGGGAGCTGTTTTTT. This yields the protein CAWSRLTNTGELFF. Joined to the reference TRBV30 and TRBJ2-2 proteins, this CDR3 gives the full variable domain: SQTIHQWPATLVQPVGSPLSLECTVEGTSNPNLYWYRQAAGRGLQLLFYSVGIGQISSEVPQNLSASRPQDRQFILSSKKLLLSDSGFYLCAWSRLTNTGELFFGEGSRLTVL.